Listed below are T cell receptor beta chains from one sample, sequenced in a study of human T cells and chemical hapten exposure. TCRdb recomputed calls from the RACE reads with MiXCR, one row per CDR3 protein. The sample records 120,000 or so distinct CDR3 sequences, approximately 13% being singletons. The sample consisted of whole blood, taken in connection with sensitization to the hapten diphenylcyclopropenone (DPC). These receptors were taken from a man younger than 30 with alopecia areata. Some clones in this sample may be carry-over from other donors' samples. CDR3s leave out the opening cysteine and the closing phenylalanine or tryptophan.

TRBJ1-5,TRBV12-5,ASGLLFGGFSNQPQH
TRBJ2-3,TRBV6-5,ASSYASGTGYTDTQY
TRBJ1-1,TRBV7-9,ASSLVAQNTEAF
TRBJ1-6,TRBV19,ASSTGQGGHSPLH
TRBJ2-5,TRBV5-1,ASSSGTERETQY
TRBJ1-1,TRBV20-1,SARVGQLENTEAF
TRBJ1-1,TRBV18,ASSSRDDTEAF
TRBJ2-1,TRBV4-3,ASSLRFYTGQGRGNEQF
TRBJ1-1,TRBV18,ASSPGGAEAF
TRBJ1-1,TRBV18,ASSLGTGLAPEAF
TRBJ2-5,TRBV14,ASSRIDRDQETQY
TRBJ2-3,TRBV5-1,ASSLASGQNTDTQY
TRBJ1-2,TRBV7-2,ASSSRDRGLHYGYT
TRBJ2-7,TRBV9,ASSPNPSGGAGEQY
TRBJ1-4,TRBV7-6,ASSPGQGATNEKLF
TRBJ1-2,TRBV4-3,ASSQEQGGRGYT
TRBJ1-2,TRBV6-2/TRBV6-3,ASRLGGASNYGYT
TRBJ1-6,TRBV7-9,ASSLNRENSPLH
TRBJ2-7,TRBV12-3/TRBV12-4,ASSNDRAYYEQY
TRBJ1-1,TRBV6-5,ASSYSGIGLPFEAF
TRBJ2-1,TRBV6-5,ASSSGTGAYNEQF
TRBJ1-2,TRBV3-2,ASSQVDPDYGYT
TRBJ2-5,TRBV28,ASNLGGDETQY
TRBJ2-3,TRBV3-1,ASSQTQPAAYTQY
TRBJ1-1,TRBV6-2/TRBV6-3,ASSYVLGGENTEAF
TRBJ2-3,TRBV21-1,ATSLVVPSTDTQY
TRBJ1-1,TRBV5-1,ASMGRDNTEAF
TRBJ1-1,TRBV2,ASSEVDTEAF
TRBJ1-1,TRBV5-1,ASSSPSLGLNTEAF
TRBJ1-6,TRBV7-9,ASSLVQTSPLH
TRBJ2-7,TRBV2,ASSGPYEQY
TRBJ2-3,TRBV6-2/TRBV6-3,ASRRASSTDTQY
TRBJ1-2,TRBV6-5,ASSFQFDRGNYGYT
TRBJ1-5,TRBV7-6,ASSLDSNQPQH
TRBJ1-1,TRBV7-2,ASSLVVGDTEAF
TRBJ2-7,TRBV7-9,ASRAQGYEQY
TRBJ1-4,TRBV5-1,ASSLGQIDEKLF
TRBJ1-5,TRBV6-2/TRBV6-3,ASADRRGINQPQH
TRBJ1-1,TRBV12-3/TRBV12-4,ASSGLVEAF
TRBJ2-1,TRBV15,ATSTQRGPPYNEQF
TRBJ1-1,TRBV12-5,ASGLQGAYTEAF
TRBJ1-4,TRBV5-6,ASSFQAQAVTNEKLF
TRBJ1-3,TRBV10-2,ASIVGARGNTIY
TRBJ2-7,TRBV7-2,ASSFAGGAYEQY
TRBJ2-7,TRBV9,ASSGEDGIGYEQY
TRBJ1-2,TRBV6-1,ASSGGRYGYT
TRBJ2-7,TRBV20-1,SARVGNSRSSYEQY
TRBJ2-1,TRBV10-3,AISATSGLYNEQF
TRBJ2-7,TRBV6-5,ASRPDSIPYEQY
TRBJ2-5,TRBV6-5,ASSSGIQETQY
TRBJ2-3,TRBV4-3,ASSQKPKGEEGTDTQY
TRBJ1-1,TRBV6-2/TRBV6-3,ASSYDYSGLKYLNTEAF
TRBJ1-2,TRBV7-2,ASSLEADRVNGYT
TRBJ2-1,TRBV12-3/TRBV12-4,ASSPSTGGAYNEQF